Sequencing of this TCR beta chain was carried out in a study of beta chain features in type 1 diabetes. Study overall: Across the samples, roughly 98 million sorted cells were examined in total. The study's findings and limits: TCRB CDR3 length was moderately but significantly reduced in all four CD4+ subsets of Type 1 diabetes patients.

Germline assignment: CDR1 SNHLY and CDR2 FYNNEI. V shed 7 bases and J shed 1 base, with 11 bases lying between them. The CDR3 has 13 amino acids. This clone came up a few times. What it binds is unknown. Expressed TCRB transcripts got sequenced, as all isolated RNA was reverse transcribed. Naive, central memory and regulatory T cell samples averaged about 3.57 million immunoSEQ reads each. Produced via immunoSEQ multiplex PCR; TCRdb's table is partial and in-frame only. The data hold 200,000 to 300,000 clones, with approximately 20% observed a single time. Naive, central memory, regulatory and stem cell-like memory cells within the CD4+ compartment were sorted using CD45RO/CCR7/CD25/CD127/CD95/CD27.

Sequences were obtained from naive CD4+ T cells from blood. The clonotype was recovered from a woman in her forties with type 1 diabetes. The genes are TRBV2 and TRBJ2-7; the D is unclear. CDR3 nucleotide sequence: TGTGCCAGCAAGAGTATAGCATCCTACGAGCAGTACTTC. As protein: CASKSIASYEQYF. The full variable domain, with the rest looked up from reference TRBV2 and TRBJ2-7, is EPEVTQTPSHQVTQMGQEVILRCVPISNHLYFYWYRQILGQKVEFLVSFYNNEISEKSEIFDDQFSVERPDGSNFTLKIRSTKLEDSAMYFCASKSIASYEQYFGPGTRLTVT.